This T cell receptor (beta chain) was found in a study of response to subunit inactivated influenza vaccine. Trimming left V 2 bases short and J 1 base short, with 11 bases between. The germline V gene has CDR1 SNHLY and CDR2 FYNNEI. The CDR3 is 16 residues long. TCRdb processed the RT-PCR reads anew with MiXCR; each CDR3 protein has one entry. Of about 520,000 distinct CDR3 sequences listed, roughly 7.9% are singletons. The receptor's source is a man aged 50 to 69 who received an inactivated influenza vaccine. The sample consisted of PBMCs from blood, taken roughly 24 months after vaccination. The J gene is TRBJ2-2, the V gene TRBV2; D is perhaps TRBD1 or TRBD2 (5 bases each). CDR3 DNA sequence: TGTGCCAGCAGTGAATTGGGACGGAGGAACACCGGGGAGCTGTTTTTT. Residues: CASSELGRRNTGELFF.